This T cell receptor beta chain was documented in a study of T cell responses to AZD1222 COVID-19 vaccine. Study-level information: Analysis merged second doses at about 4 or about 12 weeks.

CDR1 is SEHNR and CDR2 is FQNEAQ in the germline V gene (reference sequence). This CDR3 is 15 amino acids long. V gave up 4 bases and J gave up 1 base, with 12 bases separating them. Study-wide results and caveats: A mostly white British donor set with more females was recruited, and clonal diversity was possibly underestimated. Regions left unmutated in variants are reportedly the target of nearly half of spike-specific TCRs. The study found Spike-specific TCR breadth and depth rose after two AZD1222 doses.

Assay: immunoSEQ multiplex PCR; the TCRdb copy retains only in-frame clones and omits some. In the table there are under 150,000 clones, roughly 90% of which are singletons. Worth noting for this clone: Its specificity is unknown.

Source: peripheral blood, taken on day 0 of AZD1222 vaccination. The TCR sequence derives from an adult in good health. J is TRBJ2-3 and V is TRBV7-9; D perhaps matches TRBD2 (6 bases). In DNA, the CDR3 is TGTGCCAGCAGCTACCGACTAGGGGGCACAGATACGCAGTATTTT. This gives the protein CASSYRLGGTDTQYF.